The text below deals with one T cell receptor (beta chain). Its antigen is as yet unknown. The source of the sample is a study of CD8+ T cells in alopecia areata. The wider study: Oral tofacitinib, 5 to 10 mg twice daily, was given in an open-label trial.

Study-level points and caveats: Lesional scalp exceeded normal scalp in clonality, especially in alopecia totalis/universalis. On tofacitinib, scalp clonality and expanded CD8+ clones among top 100 fell significantly.

TCR sequencing used cDNA made by reverse transcription of extracted RNA. The assay was immunoSEQ multiplex PCR, and TCRdb's table has in-frame clones only and misses some. In the table there are 150,000 to 200,000 clones, approximately 57% of which are singletons. The CDR3 is 15 residues long. V was clipped by 0 bases and J by 1 base, with 10 bases between them. The germline V gene encodes CDR1 MNHEY and CDR2 SVGAGI. Treatment in this sample: oral pan-JAK inhibitor, 5-10 mg twice daily. This chain links TRBV6-5 with TRBJ2-7, with D possibly being TRBD1 (6 bases). Sequencing was performed on CD4+ T cells sorted from blood, taken at week 24, from a patient treated with tofacitinib. The clonotype comes from a human donor with alopecia areata. CDR3: CASSYSGDKSYEQYF. CDR3 in DNA: TGTGCCAGCAGTTACTCCGGGGACAAGTCCTACGAGCAGTACTTC.